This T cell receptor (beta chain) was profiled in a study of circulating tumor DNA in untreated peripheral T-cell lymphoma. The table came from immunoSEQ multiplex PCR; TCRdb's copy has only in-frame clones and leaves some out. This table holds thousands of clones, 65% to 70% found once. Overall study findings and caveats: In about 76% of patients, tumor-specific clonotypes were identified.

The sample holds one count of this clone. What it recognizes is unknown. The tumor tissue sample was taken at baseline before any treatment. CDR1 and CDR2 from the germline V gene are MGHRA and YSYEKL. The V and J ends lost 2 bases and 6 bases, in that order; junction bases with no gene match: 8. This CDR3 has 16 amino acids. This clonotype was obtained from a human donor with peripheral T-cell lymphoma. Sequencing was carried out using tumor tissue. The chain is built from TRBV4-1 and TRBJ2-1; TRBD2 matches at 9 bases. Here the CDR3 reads CASSQLQAGGGNEQFF. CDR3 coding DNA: TGCGCCAGCAGCCAACTCCAAGCGGGAGGAGGCAATGAGCAGTTCTTC.